This T cell receptor beta chain derives from a study of blood T cell repertoires in COVID-19. Study background: Acute and convalescent COVID-19 specimens originated in the United States, Italy and Spain. PBMCs, B-cell-depleted T cells, or T cells provided the cDNA or gDNA that made up the material.

In the original workflow: Amplification of reference gene primers was used by the study to estimate nucleated cell counts. Here immunoSEQ multiplex PCR was the method, and the copy in TCRdb shows in-frame clones only, minus some. The D gene and trimming were derived from the DNA, and the V and J assignments and clone size from that table. Of some 95,000 clones in the sample, over 75% were seen once. The J segment lost 6 bases and the V segment lost 2 bases, leaving 5 bases of the junction unmatched. CDR1 WNHNN and CDR2 SYGVQD come from the germline V gene (reference sequence). This CDR3 has 15 residues.

The sequenced sample was peripheral blood. The V gene is TRBV10-1, the J gene TRBJ2-1; 9 bases fit TRBD1. The TCR comes from a man between 65 and 80 years old with acute or convalescent COVID-19. The chain's CDR3 is CASSEGTGNSNEQFF. The CDR3 coding sequence is TGCGCCAGCAGTGAGGGGACAGGGAATTCCAATGAGCAGTTCTTC.